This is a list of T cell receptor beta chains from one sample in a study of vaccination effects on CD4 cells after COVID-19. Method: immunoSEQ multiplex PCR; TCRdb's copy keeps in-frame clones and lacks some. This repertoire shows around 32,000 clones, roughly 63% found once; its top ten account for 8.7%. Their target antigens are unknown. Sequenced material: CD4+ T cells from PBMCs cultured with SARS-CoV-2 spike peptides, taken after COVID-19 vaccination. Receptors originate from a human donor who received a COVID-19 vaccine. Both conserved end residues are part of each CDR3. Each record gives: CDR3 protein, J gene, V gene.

CDR3 protein: CASSQVQIVGIAEYNEQFF
J gene: TRBJ2-1
V gene: TRBV4-2

CDR3 protein: CASSRTSSDEQFF
J gene: TRBJ2-1
V gene: TRBV3-1/TRBV3-2

CDR3 protein: CASSLDGTGSAGELFF
J gene: TRBJ2-2
V gene: TRBV11-3

CDR3 protein: CASSAAGGNQPQHF
J gene: TRBJ1-5
V gene: TRBV25-1

CDR3 protein: CASSWGQGGEAFF
J gene: TRBJ1-1
V gene: TRBV5-1

CDR3 protein: CASVVARGGYTF
J gene: TRBJ1-2
V gene: TRBV6-5

CDR3 protein: CASSELLASEQFF
J gene: TRBJ2-1
V gene: TRBV10-1

CDR3 protein: CASSQGGTSDSYEQYF
J gene: TRBJ2-7
V gene: TRBV4-1

CDR3 protein: CASRFDPRRPGYNEQFF
J gene: TRBJ2-1
V gene: TRBV4-1

CDR3 protein: CASSPDGTGELFF
J gene: TRBJ2-2
V gene: TRBV7-9

CDR3 protein: CASNLGPTNNQPQHF
J gene: TRBJ1-5
V gene: TRBV19

CDR3 protein: CASSSGRVSGNTIYF
J gene: TRBJ1-3
V gene: TRBV5-6

CDR3 protein: CASSPFGGPRNTEAFF
J gene: TRBJ1-1
V gene: TRBV6-6

CDR3 protein: CASSLQQNTGELFF
J gene: TRBJ2-2
V gene: TRBV19

CDR3 protein: CASSQGSVLLQGTYEQYF
J gene: TRBJ2-7
V gene: TRBV5-1

CDR3 protein: CASRERRPSGVNEQFF
J gene: TRBJ2-1
V gene: TRBV3-1/TRBV3-2

CDR3 protein: CASSLIQWGNSGYTF
J gene: TRBJ1-2
V gene: TRBV19

CDR3 protein: CASSPLFPGQALAKNIQYF
J gene: TRBJ2-4
V gene: TRBV21-1

CDR3 protein: CSVSSGTIGTQYF
J gene: TRBJ2-5
V gene: TRBV29-1

CDR3 protein: CASSIDGYRGSEVWNTEAFF
J gene: TRBJ1-1
V gene: TRBV19

CDR3 protein: CASSQLGLAGSGVDTQYF
J gene: TRBJ2-3
V gene: TRBV4-2

CDR3 protein: CASSDLLGMNTGELFF
J gene: TRBJ2-2
V gene: TRBV25-1

CDR3 protein: CASSLGTGRYEQYF
J gene: TRBJ2-7
V gene: TRBV11-2

CDR3 protein: CASSPPVFRDGYTF
J gene: TRBJ1-2
V gene: TRBV18

CDR3 protein: CASSAGTSGGSGEQYF
J gene: TRBJ2-7
V gene: TRBV5-1

CDR3 protein: CASSFSPGRGYTF
J gene: TRBJ1-2
V gene: TRBV5-6

CDR3 protein: CASSTGLASYTGELFF
J gene: TRBJ2-2
V gene: TRBV4-1

CDR3 protein: CASSSSDMNTEAFF
J gene: TRBJ1-1
V gene: TRBV11-3

CDR3 protein: CASSKAGWDNEQFF
J gene: TRBJ2-1
V gene: TRBV6-4

CDR3 protein: CASSVRAGETQYF
J gene: TRBJ2-5
V gene: TRBV9

CDR3 protein: CSVDPGEGGRQYF
J gene: TRBJ2-3
V gene: TRBV29-1

CDR3 protein: CASSDTGGKNSPLHF
J gene: TRBJ1-6
V gene: TRBV3-1/TRBV3-2

CDR3 protein: CASSPGIGNEGYTF
J gene: TRBJ1-2
V gene: TRBV18

CDR3 protein: CASSSLDSSYNEQFF
J gene: TRBJ2-1
V gene: TRBV6-6

CDR3 protein: CASSSGQNRHQPQHF
J gene: TRBJ1-5
V gene: TRBV6-5

CDR3 protein: CASSWDGWEAFF
J gene: TRBJ1-1
V gene: TRBV7-9

CDR3 protein: CASSLAPTRTGSYEQYF
J gene: TRBJ2-7
V gene: TRBV7-8

CDR3 protein: CASSQSSHSATETQYF
J gene: TRBJ2-5
V gene: TRBV4-2

CDR3 protein: CASSLVAGASGNTIYF
J gene: TRBJ1-3
V gene: TRBV7-9

CDR3 protein: CASSLRGNTEAFF
J gene: TRBJ1-1
V gene: TRBV6-5

CDR3 protein: CATLRGDYGYTF
J gene: TRBJ1-2
V gene: TRBV6-5

CDR3 protein: CASTYNTEAFF
J gene: TRBJ1-1
V gene: TRBV2

CDR3 protein: CASSFVNTEAFF
J gene: TRBJ1-1
V gene: TRBV7-8

CDR3 protein: CASSYGTGSGEKLFF
J gene: TRBJ1-4
V gene: TRBV6-5

CDR3 protein: CASSQAEAVQYF
J gene: TRBJ2-7
V gene: TRBV3-1/TRBV3-2